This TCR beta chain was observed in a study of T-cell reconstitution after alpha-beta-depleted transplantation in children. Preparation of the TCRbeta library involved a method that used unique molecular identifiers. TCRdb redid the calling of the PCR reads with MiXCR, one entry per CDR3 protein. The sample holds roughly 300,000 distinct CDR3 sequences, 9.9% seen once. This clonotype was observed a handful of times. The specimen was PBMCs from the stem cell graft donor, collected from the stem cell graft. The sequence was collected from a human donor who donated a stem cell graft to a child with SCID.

CDR3 sequence: CASSLAFDGSYEQYF. For the CDR3, the DNA is TGTGCCAGCAGCTTAGCATTCGACGGTTCCTACGAGCAGTACTTC. The V gene is TRBV7-9, the J gene TRBJ2-7; D unresolved. V lost 0 bases, J lost 1 base, and 10 bases lay in between. This CDR3 is 15 amino acids long. The germline V gene encodes CDR1 SEHNR and CDR2 FQNEAQ (reference sequence).